This T cell receptor (beta chain) appears in the sequencing data of a study of PD-1 blockade in classical Hodgkin lymphoma. Study results and limitations: Relative to healthy donors, newly diagnosed patients reportedly had lower baseline TCR diversity, which was reported as lower still in relapsed/refractory patients. Nivolumab starters within 1 year of ASCT were excluded.

Only in-frame clones appear in the TCRdb table, and some are missing; sequencing was by immunoSEQ multiplex PCR. The table lists 65,000 to 95,000 clones, roughly nine tenths of them singletons. As regards this clone: Antigen: not known.

The CDR3 runs to 14 residues. V lost 2 bases and J lost 4, with 11 bases in between. Germline lookup yields CDR1 MNHEY and CDR2 SMNVEV (reference sequence). All patients experienced relapse after autologous stem cell transplantation, and brentuximab vedotin exposure was variable. Material: peripheral blood mononuclear cells (PBMCs), obtained at baseline. This clonotype originated in a human donor with classical Hodgkin lymphoma. V and J are TRBV27 and TRBJ1-2, with a possible D match to TRBD1 (5 bases). The CDR3 sequence is CASSLGASSYGYTF. CDR3 coding DNA: TGTGCCAGCAGTTTAGGGGCATCCAGCTATGGCTACACCTTC.